This TCR beta chain was found in a study of T cell repertoires in ileal Crohn's disease. Indicated time point: neoterminal ileum biopsy at postoperative endoscopy, about 6 months after surgery. TCRdb keeps only in-frame clones here, not all; method: immunoSEQ multiplex PCR. The data show about 62,000 clones, 85% to 90% seen once. The length of the CDR3 is 13 residues. Germline V gene lookup returns CDR1 LGHNA and CDR2 YSLEER. V was trimmed by 4 bases and J by 6 bases, leaving 11 bases between them. The sample was ileal tissue. V and J are TRBV4-3 and TRBJ2-3, with D possibly being TRBD1 (6 bases). The clonotype originates from an adult with Crohn's disease. The CDR3 DNA sequence: TGCGCCAGCAGCCCAGGGGTAGTCGATACGCAGTATTTT. Encoded protein: CASSPGVVDTQYF.